The present TCR beta chain was sequenced within a study of cytomegalovirus exposure and HLA in healthy donors. Unmatched junction bases numbered 3, after V lost 7 bases and J lost 2 bases. The CDR3 is 13 amino acids. Germline V lookup: CDR1 MNHEY, CDR2 SMNVEV (reference sequence). Overall study results and limits: An ancestry cluster, one associated with Asian ancestry, reportedly showed fewer N-insertions than the approximately 720-donor mean in a later analysis. There were three CMV-associated chains whose specificity for CMV antigens was confirmed in vitro. In a later analysis, most CMV-associated TCR beta chains appeared HLA-restricted. The study flagged approximately 180 TCR beta chains as cytomegalovirus-associated.

Vbeta (60) and Jbeta (13) primers were used in the PCR. Method: immunoSEQ multiplex PCR; TCRdb's copy keeps in-frame clones and lacks some. The sample includes about 100,000 clones, 75% to 85% of them seen just once. Comment on this clone: Its antigen is still unknown.

The sequence came from a woman in her thirties or forties in good health and CMV-seronegative. Sequencing was carried out using PBMCs. V and J are TRBV27 and TRBJ2-7, with TRBD1 identical over 9 bases. The CDR3 coding sequence is TGTGCCAGCAAGGGGACAGGGCCCTACGAGCAGTACTTC. Protein product: CASKGTGPYEQYF.